This T cell receptor beta chain originates from a study of blood T cell repertoires in COVID-19. The J segment lost 1 base and the V segment lost 1 base, leaving 11 bases of the junction unmatched. Germline CDR1 and CDR2: LGHDT and YNNKEL (reference sequence). The CDR3 totals 19 residues. Assay used: immunoSEQ multiplex PCR; TCRdb lists only in-frame clones, some missing. The data hold 300,000 to 400,000 clones, with 89% observed a single time. Material for sequencing was peripheral blood. This receptor was obtained from a woman aged 30 to 39 with COVID-19, enrolled during active disease. This chain links TRBV3-1 (or the pseudogene TRBV3-2) with TRBJ2-3, with 10 bases matching TRBD2. The CDR3 nucleotides read TGTGCCAGCAGCCAAGGGCTAGCGGGGGCCCCAACCGGCACAGATACGCAGTATTTT. Encoded protein: CASSQGLAGAPTGTDTQYF.